The 11 T cell receptor beta chains in this list originate from one sample, sequenced in a study of cytomegalovirus exposure and HLA in healthy donors (dated by TCRdb to 2015 to 2018). Receptors were amplified or captured by the immunoSEQ multiplex PCR assay. The source is immuneACCESS, and TCRdb retained only in-frame sequences with V and J called. Part of the clones is not carried over; for the studies checked, unresolved V genes explain less than half of this, and the remainder is unexplained. The sample records 200,000 to 250,000 clones, less than 90% of which are singletons. Around 5.4% of the sample rests with the top ten. The source material was PBMCs. The receptors were gathered from a woman between 18 and 30 years old in good health and CMV-seronegative.

The V and J genes are TRBV30 and TRBJ1-2; no clear D. The germline CDR1 and CDR2 sequences are GTSNPN and SVGIG (reference sequence). V shed 5 bases and J shed 3 bases, with 10 bases lying between them. The CDR3 is 12 residues long. This chain's CDR3 is CAWFGGHYGYTF. In DNA, the CDR3 is TGTGCCTGGTTCGGCGGACACTATGGCTACACCTTC.

The V gene is TRBV5-1, the J gene TRBJ2-7, with 9 bases matching TRBD1. This CDR3 has 19 amino acids. V shed 4 bases and J 0 bases; nucleotides not matched to a gene: 17. Germline lookup yields CDR1 SGHRS and CDR2 YFSETQ. The CDR3 loop is CASSAPGQGQDVISYEQYF. The CDR3 region has the DNA TGCGCCAGCAGCGCCCCGGGACAGGGTCAGGACGTGATCTCCTACGAGCAGTACTTC.

The rearrangement uses TRBV19 and TRBJ2-7; D gene ambiguous. There are 12 residues in the CDR3. Per the germline V gene, CDR1 is LNHDA and CDR2 is SQIVND (reference sequence). Trimming took 6 bases from V and 6 from J, leaving 12 bases between them. CDR3 sequence reads: CASRPPTGEQYF. For the CDR3, the DNA is TGTGCCAGTAGGCCACCCACGGGCGAGCAGTACTTC.

The CDR3 sequence is CASSEGSTNQPQHF. In DNA form, the CDR3 reads TGTGCCAGCAGTGAGGGTAGCACCAATCAGCCCCAGCATTTT. The gene calls are TRBV6-1 and TRBJ1-5; D unresolved. CDR1 and CDR2 (germline): MNHNS, SASEGT. The CDR3 is made up of 14 amino acids. V was trimmed by 3 bases and J by 3 bases, leaving 9 bases between them.

The chain uses TRBV5-5 and TRBJ2-7; D is perhaps TRBD1 (5 bases). CDR3 length: 12 amino acids. Germline assignment: CDR1 SGHKS and CDR2 YYEKEE (reference sequence). V lost 4 bases, J lost 6 bases, and 11 bases lay in between. This CDR3 is CASSLQVAEQYF. In nucleotides, the CDR3 is TGTGCCAGCAGCCTACAGGTGGCCGAGCAGTACTTC.

This sequence joins TRBV5-6 and TRBJ2-5; 11 bases line up with TRBD2. Germline CDR1 and CDR2: SGHDT and YYEEEE. The J segment lost 5 bases and the V segment lost 0 bases, leaving 6 bases of the junction unmatched. The length of the CDR3 is 16 residues. CDR3 sequence reads: CASSLGVAGGPETQYF. CDR3 DNA sequence: TGTGCCAGCAGCTTGGGAGTAGCGGGAGGGCCTGAGACCCAGTACTTC.

CDR3 bases: TGTGCCAGCAGTTACATCCAGATCTACAATGAGCAGTTCTTC. Amino acid sequence: CASSYIQIYNEQFF. The rearrangement uses TRBV6-6 and TRBJ2-1; no definite D call. V shed 2 bases and J shed 3 bases, with 8 bases lying between them. The germline V gene has CDR1 MNHNY and CDR2 SVGAGI (reference sequence). The CDR3 totals 14 residues.

V and J are TRBV4-1 and TRBJ2-7; D assignment may be TRBD1 or TRBD2 (5 bases each). Deletions cut 4 bases from V and 2 bases from J, with 21 bases between. This CDR3 has 17 residues. Germline assignment: CDR1 MGHRA and CDR2 YSYEKL. Here the CDR3 reads CASSPRGIATEAYEQYF. The CDR3, as DNA: TGCGCCAGCAGCCCCCGAGGGATTGCGACAGAAGCCTACGAGCAGTACTTC.

This chain links TRBV4-1 with TRBJ2-7; the match to TRBD1 covers 8 bases. V was clipped by 4 bases and J by 6 bases; unmatched bases: 2. The CDR3 contains 12 residues. The germline gives CDR1 MGHRA, CDR2 YSYEKL. DNA for the CDR3: TGCGCCAGCAGCCCGACAGGGGTCGAGCAGTACTTC. It encodes CASSPTGVEQYF.

The chain joins TRBV5-1 to TRBJ2-5; TRBD2 matches at 11 bases. Germline CDR1 and CDR2: SGHRS and YFSETQ. CDR3 length: 16 amino acids. The trim removed 3 bases at V and 2 bases at J, leaving 6 bases unmatched. The CDR3 here is CASSSGTSGRQETQYF. CDR3 DNA: TGCGCCAGCAGCTCAGGGACTAGCGGTCGTCAAGAGACCCAGTACTTC.

This chain uses TRBV5-1 with TRBJ2-5; a possible D gene is TRBD1 (7 bases). Germline V gives CDR1 SGHRS, CDR2 YFSETQ. Trimming shortened V by 6 bases and J by 4 bases, and 19 bases separated the two germline ends. The CDR3 covers 15 residues. CDR3 in amino acids: CASTLEGARGETQYF. Written as DNA, the CDR3 is TGCGCCAGCACCCTGGAGGGGGCACGCGGAGAGACCCAGTACTTC.